These 29 T cell receptor beta chains originate from one sample sequenced in a study of cytomegalovirus exposure and HLA in healthy donors. Both 60 Vbeta primers and 13 Jbeta primers went into the PCR. The method was immunoSEQ multiplex PCR; TCRdb's version includes in-frame clones alone and lacks a portion of them. The data show a few hundred thousand clones, with over 70% seen just once and roughly 7.4% held by the top ten. Sequencing was carried out using PBMCs. The receptor set was obtained from a woman aged 55-70 years in good health and CMV-seropositive.

This chain joins TRBV5-1 and TRBJ1-5; 11 bases fit TRBD1. From germline, CDR1 is SGHRS and CDR2 YFSETQ. The CDR3 is 15 residues long. Germline trimming cut 3 bases from V and 5 bases from J; bases unmatched to any gene: 4. CDR3 loop: CASSWGQGGDQPQHF. CDR3 sequence (DNA): TGCGCCAGCAGCTGGGGACAGGGGGGCGATCAGCCCCAGCATTTT. The full variable domain, in which reference TRBV5-1 and TRBJ1-5 provide the parts outside the CDR3, is KAGVTQTPRYLIKTRGQQVTLSCSPISGHRSVSWYQQTPGQGLQFLFEYFSETQRNKGNFPGRFSGRQFSNSRSEMNVSTLELGDSALYLCASSWGQGGDQPQHFGDGTRLSIL.

CDR3 region: CASSGSVTGAPEAFF. The CDR3 coding sequence is TGTGCCAGCAGTGGGTCTGTGACAGGGGCTCCTGAAGCTTTCTTT. The rearrangement uses TRBV6-1 and TRBJ1-1; 8 bases line up with TRBD1. The germline gives CDR1 MNHNS, CDR2 SASEGT. V lost 4 bases to trimming and J lost 6 bases; unmatched junction nucleotides: 10. CDR3 length equals 15 residues.

This chain joins TRBV12-5 and TRBJ1-4; 8 bases line up with TRBD1. Trimming took 6 bases from V and 7 from J; bases not matched to a gene: 7. The CDR3 contains 14 residues. Germline assignment: CDR1 LGHNT and CDR2 FRNRAP. CDR3 sequence (DNA): TGTGCTAGTGGGATTTCAGGGGGCGGTGAAAAACTGTTTTTT. Its translation: CASGISGGGEKLFF.

J is TRBJ2-7 and V is TRBV6-5; 8 bases line up with TRBD1. V was clipped by 6 bases and J by 2 bases; unmatched bases: 9. CDR1 MNHEY and CDR2 SVGAGI come from the germline V gene. This CDR3 comprises 15 residues. The CDR3 DNA reads TGTGCCAGCAGGGTGGACAGGGACAGTACCTACGAGCAGTACTTC. This encodes CASRVDRDSTYEQYF.

Worth noting for this clone: Compared with germline, one end of the junction differs, possibly owing to a read error. This chain uses TRBV12-5 with TRBJ2-1; 7 bases fit TRBD1. The germline gives CDR1 LGHNT, CDR2 FRNRAP. The CDR3 extends over 14 amino acids. The CDR3 DNA follows: TGTGCTAGTGGAAAAACAGGGGTTTACAGTGAGCAGTTCTTC. This codes for CASGKTGVYSEQFF.

Only a few counts were recorded for this clone. The genes are TRBV6-1 and TRBJ2-1; D unclear. The V end was cut by 4 bases, the J end by 0 bases, with 13 bases between. The CDR3 loop spans 16 amino acids. Per the germline V gene, CDR1 is MNHNS and CDR2 is SASEGT. CDR3 residues: CASSARFLSSYNEQFF. The CDR3 DNA reads as TGTGCCAGCAGTGCAAGATTTCTCAGCTCCTACAATGAGCAGTTCTTC.

The gene calls are TRBV29-1 and TRBJ2-1; D remains ambiguous. Germline V gene lookup returns CDR1 SQVTM and CDR2 ANQGSEA. Trimming removed 3 bases from V and 5 bases from J, with 14 bases in between. The CDR3 extends over 14 amino acids. CDR3 coding DNA: TGCAGCGTTGAGCCGCGGATGAGTAACAATGAGCAGTTCTTC. Protein: CSVEPRMSNNEQFF.

The rearrangement joins TRBV9 to TRBJ2-1; D might be TRBD1 (6 bases). Deletions cut 5 bases from V and 5 bases from J, with 14 bases between. CDR1 and CDR2 (germline): SGDLS, YYNGEE. This CDR3 comprises 14 residues. The CDR3 here is CASSRLGHNNEQFF. CDR3 DNA: TGTGCCAGCAGTCGCCTGGGACACAACAATGAGCAGTTCTTC.

The gene calls are TRBV7-2 and TRBJ2-1, with 9 bases lining up with TRBD1. Germline V gene sequence: CDR1 SGHTA, CDR2 FQGNSA. The CDR3 is 16 amino acids. Trimming removed 5 bases from V and 1 base from J; junction bases left unmatched: 6. CDR3 residues: CASSRSGTGSYNEQFF. The DNA for the CDR3 is TGTGCCAGCAGCCGTTCCGGGACAGGGTCCTACAATGAGCAGTTCTTC.

The gene calls are TRBV19 and TRBJ2-3, with TRBD1 identical over 10 bases. V was clipped by 4 bases and J by 5 bases; unmatched bases: 12. Germline V gene lookup returns CDR1 LNHDA and CDR2 SQIVND (reference sequence). CDR3 length: 17 amino acids. The CDR3 here is CASSRGLAGTGEDTQYF. For the CDR3, the DNA is TGTGCCAGTAGTAGGGGACTTGCCGGGACAGGGGAAGATACGCAGTATTTT. Together with reference TRBV19 and TRBJ2-3, the CDR3 gives the full variable domain: DGGITQSPKYLFRKEGQNVTLSCEQNLNHDAMYWYRQDPGQGLRLIYYSQIVNDFQKGDIAEGYSVSREKKESFPLTVTSAQKNPTAFYLCASSRGLAGTGEDTQYFGPGTRLTVL.

The genes are TRBV11-2 and TRBJ2-1, with a weak D call TRBD1 (5 bases). Trimming took 7 bases from V and 3 from J, leaving 16 bases between them. CDR3 length: 15 residues. Per the germline V gene, CDR1 is SGHAT and CDR2 is FQNNGV. The CDR3 is CASILGARVYNEQFF. The CDR3 nucleotides read TGTGCCAGCATCCTAGGGGCCAGGGTCTACAATGAGCAGTTCTTC.

V is TRBV19 and J is TRBJ2-2; possibly TRBD2 for D (7 bases). V was trimmed by 2 bases and J by 5 bases, leaving 12 bases between them. CDR3 length: 15 amino acids. Per the germline V gene, CDR1 is LNHDA and CDR2 is SQIVND (reference sequence). CDR3 sequence (DNA): TGTGCCAGTAGTATAAGGGGGAGGGCAACCGGGGAGCTGTTTTTT. Protein sequence: CASSIRGRATGELFF.

The rearrangement uses TRBV19 and TRBJ2-1; 11 bases align to TRBD2. Trimming cost V 3 bases and J 12 bases; bases outside gene matches: 10. From germline, CDR1 is LNHDA and CDR2 SQIVND (reference sequence). CDR3 length equals 15 residues. The CDR3 coding sequence is TGTGCCAGTAGTATGGGGACTAGCGGACCATCCAGGCAGTTCTTC. This gives the protein CASSMGTSGPSRQFF.

This clone was seen a few times. The V and J genes are TRBV4-1 and TRBJ1-1; the D is unclear. The germline gives CDR1 MGHRA, CDR2 YSYEKL. With 1 base removed from V and 1 base from J, the gap between germline ends came to 10 bases. The CDR3 covers 15 residues. The CDR3 reads CASSQAAAGNTEAFF. The CDR3 bases are TGCGCCAGCAGCCAAGCTGCAGCGGGGAACACTGAAGCTTTCTTT.

The chain employs TRBV5-1 and TRBJ2-1; possible D gene TRBD2, 5 bases. The V end lost 2 bases, the J end lost 1 base, and 10 bases lay between the germline ends. The CDR3 spans 15 residues. Germline CDR1 and CDR2: SGHRS and YFSETQ. The CDR3 region has the DNA TGCGCCAGCAGCTTATGGGAGAGGTCCTACAATGAGCAGTTCTTC. It encodes CASSLWERSYNEQFF.

The V gene is TRBV9, the J gene TRBJ2-5; a possible D gene is TRBD2 (5 bases). The J call may be wrong; the DNA end is better matched by TRBJ2-7. CDR3 length: 13 residues. CDR1 is SGDLS and CDR2 is YYNGEE in the germline V gene. Written as DNA, the CDR3 is TGTGCCAGCAGCGTAGGGGAGAACTACGAGCAGTACTTC. This gives the protein CASSVGENYEQYF.

In this sample, this clone turned up a few times. V is TRBV6-5 and J is TRBJ2-7; D not certain. Trimming left V 4 bases short and J 6 bases short, with 7 bases between. From germline, CDR1 is MNHEY and CDR2 SVGAGI. The CDR3 loop spans 11 amino acids. CDR3 residues: CASSSSGEQYF. DNA of the CDR3: TGTGCCAGCAGTTCTAGTGGCGAGCAGTACTTC.

CDR3 bases: TGTGCCAGCAGCCCCCTGGCTAGCTCGCTCACCGGGGAGCTGTTTTTT. It specifies CASSPLASSLTGELFF. The rearrangement links TRBV7-8 to TRBJ2-2, with D tentatively TRBD2 (5 bases). This CDR3 contains 16 residues. Germline CDR1 SGHVS, CDR2 FQNEAQ. V shed 5 bases and J shed 4 bases, with 17 bases lying between them.

This clone appeared once. V gene TRBV6-1 combines with J gene TRBJ2-7, with 7 positions matching TRBD2. The CDR3 totals 16 residues. Germline CDR1 and CDR2: MNHNS and SASEGT. V lost 3 bases, J lost 2 bases, and 10 bases stayed unmatched. DNA of the CDR3: TGTGCCAGCAGTGACCAAGGCGGGAGCCTCCCCTACGAGCAGTACTTC. Translated, it gives CASSDQGGSLPYEQYF.

This chain connects TRBV18 to TRBJ2-3; 14 positions match TRBD2. Germline CDR1 KGHSH, CDR2 LQKENI. Trimming removed 4 bases from V and 5 bases from J; junction bases left unmatched: 5. CDR3 length: 16 residues. CDR3 in amino acids: CASSQGLAGVGDTQYF. In DNA form, the CDR3 reads TGTGCCAGCTCACAGGGACTAGCGGGAGTAGGAGATACGCAGTATTTT.

This clone turned up a few times. CDR3 region: CASGLSPRSNSNTGELFF. CDR3 coding DNA: TGTGCTAGTGGTTTGAGTCCGCGGTCGAATTCGAACACCGGGGAGCTGTTTTTT. The V gene is TRBV12-5, the J gene TRBJ2-2; D not certain. Germline assignment: CDR1 LGHNT and CDR2 FRNRAP. Deletions cut 2 bases from V and 0 bases from J, with 16 bases between. The CDR3 is made up of 18 amino acids.

Written as DNA, the CDR3 is TGTGCCAGCAGTTTCAGGGACAGGGGAGGCTACACCTTC. It is translated as CASSFRDRGGYTF. The chain combines TRBV27 with TRBJ1-2, with TRBD1 matching over 10 bases. The CDR3 covers 13 residues. V dropped 3 bases and J dropped 8; count of bases not matched to a gene: 3. Germline lookup yields CDR1 MNHEY and CDR2 SMNVEV (reference sequence).

The V and J genes are TRBV19 and TRBJ1-4; TRBD1 is a possible D gene (6 bases). Germline CDR1 is LNHDA and CDR2 is SQIVND (reference sequence). This CDR3 region has 14 residues. Trimming removed 6 bases from V and 4 bases from J, with 12 bases in between. The CDR3, as DNA: TGTGCCAGTAGCATGAGGGGGGGTAATGAAAAACTGTTTTTT. Protein product: CASSMRGGNEKLFF.

This clone has a handful of counts. The genes are TRBV21-1 and TRBJ2-7; TRBD2, the table's D call, was not compared with the DNA. TRBV21-1 is labeled a pseudogene. This CDR3 comprises 21 residues. CDR3 sequence reads: CASSKGPESFGLAGPPHEQYF. Here the CDR3 DNA reads TGTGCCAGCAGCAAAGGCCCCGAAAGTTTCGGACTAGCGGGACCGCCACACGAGCAGTACTTC.

The J gene is TRBJ2-1, the V gene TRBV5-4, with a weak D call TRBD2 (5 bases). Germline CDR1 is SGHNT and CDR2 is YYREEE (reference sequence). Trimming removed 5 bases from V and 4 bases from J, with 10 bases in between. The CDR3 covers 13 residues. CDR3 loop: CASRPDYYNEQFF. CDR3 in DNA: TGTGCCAGCAGACCCGACTATTACAATGAGCAGTTCTTC.

The chain uses TRBV19 and TRBJ2-1; 13 bases are a match to TRBD2. CDR3 size: 13 residues. Germline assignment: CDR1 LNHDA and CDR2 SQIVND (reference sequence). The V gene end was trimmed by 10 bases and the J gene end by 7 bases; junction bases not matched to a gene: 4. The DNA for the CDR3 is TGTGCCACCCGACTAGCGGGAGGTAATGAGCAGTTCTTC. Protein product: CATRLAGGNEQFF.

The chain links TRBV19 to TRBJ2-3; 7 positions agree with TRBD2. This CDR3 is built from 13 residues. Looked up from germline, CDR1 is LNHDA and CDR2 is SQIVND (reference sequence). Losses at the gene ends were 7 bases for V and 2 bases for J; bases not matched to a gene: 3. CDR3 bases: TGTGCCAGTACGAGCGGGGACACAGATACGCAGTATTTT. Encoded protein: CASTSGDTDTQYF.

This chain joins TRBV2 and TRBJ2-7; no clear D gene. Germline-derived CDR1 and CDR2 are SNHLY and FYNNEI. This CDR3 is built from 13 residues. Trimming stripped 7 bases from V and 3 bases from J, with 13 bases between. The CDR3 loop is CASTSVLYYEQYF. The CDR3, as DNA: TGTGCCAGCACCAGCGTGCTTTACTACGAGCAGTACTTC.

This chain joins TRBV19 and TRBJ2-5; D is unresolved. Germline CDR1 and CDR2: LNHDA and SQIVND (reference sequence). This CDR3 is 13 amino acids long. Trimming took off 6 bases at V and 6 bases at J, with 14 bases between the two ends. In DNA form, the CDR3 reads TGTGCCAGTAGCATACCCCCGGTACAGACCCAGTACTTC. It yields the protein CASSIPPVQTQYF. Together with reference TRBV19 and TRBJ2-5, the CDR3 gives the full variable domain: DGGITQSPKYLFRKEGQNVTLSCEQNLNHDAMYWYRQDPGQGLRLIYYSQIVNDFQKGDIAEGYSVSREKKESFPLTVTSAQKNPTAFYLCASSIPPVQTQYFGPGTRLLVL.